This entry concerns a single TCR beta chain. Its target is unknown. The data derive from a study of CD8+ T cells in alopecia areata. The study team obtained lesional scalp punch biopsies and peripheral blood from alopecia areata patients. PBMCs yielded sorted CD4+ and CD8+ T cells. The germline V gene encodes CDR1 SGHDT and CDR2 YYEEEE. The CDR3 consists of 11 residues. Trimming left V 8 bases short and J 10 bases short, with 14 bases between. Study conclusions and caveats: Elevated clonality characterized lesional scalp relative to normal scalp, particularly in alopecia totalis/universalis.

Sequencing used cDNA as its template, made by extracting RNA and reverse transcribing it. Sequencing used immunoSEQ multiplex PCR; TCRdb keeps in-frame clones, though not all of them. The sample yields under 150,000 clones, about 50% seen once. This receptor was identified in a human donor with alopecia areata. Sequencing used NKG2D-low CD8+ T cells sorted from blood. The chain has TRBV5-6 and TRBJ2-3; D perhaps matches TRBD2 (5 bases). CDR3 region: CASGSPPSQYF. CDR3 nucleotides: TGTGCCAGTGGGAGCCCACCTTCGCAGTATTTT.